These 28 T cell receptor beta chains were sequenced from one sample in a study of OX40 agonist ivuxolimab in advanced cancers. Method: immunoSEQ multiplex PCR; TCRdb's copy keeps in-frame clones and lacks some. The data show 90,000 to 120,000 clones, just over 90% seen once. This specimen consisted of CD4+ or CD8+ T cells sorted from blood, obtained in a trial of the OX40 agonist ivuxolimab. Receptors were obtained from an adult with an advanced solid tumor such as melanoma, head and neck, liver or kidney cancer.

CDR3 residues: CASSPGTSGRPLQETQYF. CDR3 bases: TGTGCCAGCAGCCCCGGGACTAGCGGGAGGCCCCTGCAAGAGACCCAGTACTTC. The chain uses TRBV7-6 and TRBJ2-5; the match to TRBD2 covers 15 bases. The germline V gene encodes CDR1 SGHVS and CDR2 FNYEAQ. This CDR3 contains 18 residues. V shed 5 bases, J shed 2 bases, and the junction held 9 bases outside the gene matches.

The gene calls are TRBV30 and TRBJ1-1; D call uncertain. From germline, CDR1 is GTSNPN and CDR2 SVGIG (reference sequence). Trimming removed 0 bases from V and 6 bases from J, with 14 bases in between. The CDR3 contains 14 residues. The CDR3 bases are TGTGCCTGGAGTGTACGGGGATCCGGCTCTGAAGCTTTCTTT. Amino acid sequence: CAWSVRGSGSEAFF.

The rearrangement joins TRBV6-5 to TRBJ2-1; 12 nucleotides agree with TRBD2. The CDR3 is 15 residues long. Germline CDR1 MNHEY, CDR2 SVGAGI. Trimming at V came to 2 bases and at J to 13 bases, leaving 9 bases not matched to a gene. In nucleotides, the CDR3 is TGTGCCAGCAGTTACGGGCTAGCGGGAGGGTCAAGACAGTTCTTC. Amino acid sequence: CASSYGLAGGSRQFF.

The rearrangement links TRBV7-9 to TRBJ2-3; D possibly corresponds to TRBD1 (6 bases). V shed 5 bases and J shed 5 bases, with 11 bases lying between them. Germline CDR1 reads SEHNR; CDR2 reads FQNEAQ (reference sequence). The CDR3 covers 13 residues. In DNA form, the CDR3 reads TGTGCCAGCAGCGCCCCGACAGGAGATACGCAGTATTTT. Protein: CASSAPTGDTQYF.

This rearrangement joins TRBV6-6 to TRBJ1-4, with D unclear. This CDR3 is 12 amino acids long. The germline V gene has CDR1 MNHNY and CDR2 SVGAGI (reference sequence). Trimming cost V 5 bases and J 8 bases, with 9 bases left between them. Here the CDR3 DNA reads TGTGCCAGCAGTCCCCTCGGCGAAAAACTGTTTTTT. As protein: CASSPLGEKLFF.

The J gene is TRBJ1-1, the V gene TRBV6-5; TRBD1 matches at 7 bases. CDR1 is MNHEY and CDR2 is SVGAGI in the germline V gene. Trimming took 4 bases from V and 5 from J; bases not matched to a gene: 1. The CDR3 sequence is 12 residues long. The CDR3 here is CASSSTGTEAFF. The DNA for the CDR3 is TGTGCCAGCAGTTCGACAGGGACTGAAGCTTTCTTT.

This chain connects TRBV15 to TRBJ2-1, with D possibly being TRBD1 or TRBD2 (5 bases each). Trimming left V 0 bases short and J 6 bases short, with 9 bases between. The CDR3 runs 14 residues. Germline V gene lookup returns CDR1 LNHNV and CDR2 YYDKDF (reference sequence). The CDR3 region is CATSRDLGTNEQFF. CDR3 DNA sequence: TGTGCCACCAGCAGAGATCTAGGGACCAATGAGCAGTTCTTC.

Only a few counts were recorded for this clone. V gene TRBV10-3 combines with J gene TRBJ1-2; maybe TRBD1 (6 bases). The CDR3 length is 14 residues. The germline V and J ends were trimmed by 10 bases and 0 bases, with 15 bases remaining between them. The germline V gene has CDR1 ENHRY and CDR2 SYGVKD. The CDR3 nucleotides read TGTGCCACTGCCACACAGGGCTCTAACTATGGCTACACCTTC. As protein: CATATQGSNYGYTF.

V is TRBV6-5 and J is TRBJ1-4, with 9 bases lining up with TRBD1. The CDR3 loop spans 15 amino acids. In germline, CDR1 is MNHEY, CDR2 SVGAGI. V shed 0 bases, J shed 6 bases, and the junction held 2 bases outside the gene matches. CDR3 residues: CASSYSWTGDEKLFF. The DNA of the CDR3 is TGTGCCAGCAGTTACTCTTGGACAGGGGATGAAAAACTGTTTTTT.

The chain joins TRBV5-1 to TRBJ2-2, with 13 bases identical to TRBD2. This CDR3 region has 17 residues. V lost 4 bases and J lost 6; bases outside the gene matches: 9. Per the germline V gene, CDR1 is SGHRS and CDR2 is YFSETQ. CDR3 residues: CASSLGLAGAGAGELFF. The CDR3 DNA reads TGCGCCAGCAGCCTAGGACTAGCGGGAGCGGGAGCCGGGGAGCTGTTTTTT.

This chain joins TRBV10-3 and TRBJ2-5; no clear D gene. Trimming took off 8 bases at V and 1 base at J, with 11 bases between the two ends. The germline CDR1 and CDR2 sequences are ENHRY and SYGVKD. CDR3 size: 13 residues. CDR3 protein: CAILEPGQETQYF. CDR3 sequence (DNA): TGTGCCATCCTGGAGCCGGGCCAAGAGACCCAGTACTTC.

The V and J genes are TRBV5-1 and TRBJ1-1; no definite D call. The CDR3 runs 13 residues. V shed 4 bases and J shed 0 bases, with 7 bases lying between them. Germline V CDR1 and CDR2: SGHRS, YFSETQ. The CDR3, as DNA: TGCGCCAGCAGCCCGGCCTTGAACACTGAAGCTTTCTTT. Translating gives CASSPALNTEAFF.

The chain joins TRBV6-5 to TRBJ1-4; TRBD1 might be the D (6 bases). V lost 6 bases, J lost 7 bases, and 15 bases lay in between. The V gene's germline CDR1 is MNHEY and CDR2 SVGAGI. CDR3 length equals 14 residues. The chain's CDR3 is CASRLQGRGEKLFF. In nucleotides, the CDR3 is TGTGCCAGCAGATTACAGGGACGAGGTGAAAAACTGTTTTTT.

The genes are TRBV7-9 and TRBJ2-5; D gene ambiguous. Germline V gene lookup returns CDR1 SEHNR and CDR2 FQNEAQ (reference sequence). V lost 5 bases and J 4 bases, leaving 11 bases between the germline ends. The CDR3 totals 13 residues. CDR3 amino acids: CASSLRKGETQYF. In DNA form, the CDR3 reads TGTGCCAGCAGCCTCCGAAAGGGAGAGACCCAGTACTTC. Full variable domain (remainder filled in from reference TRBV7-9 and TRBJ2-5): DTGVSQNPRHKITKRGQNVTFRCDPISEHNRLYWYRQTLGQGPEFLTYFQNEAQLEKSRLLSDRFSAERPKGSFSTLEIQRTEQGDSAMYLCASSLRKGETQYFGPGTRLLVL.

V and J are TRBV7-9 and TRBJ2-5; 10 bases agree with TRBD1. The germline CDR1 and CDR2 sequences are SEHNR and FQNEAQ (reference sequence). This CDR3 spans 16 amino acids. After removal of 1 base from V and 1 base from J, the junction contained 3 bases not matched to a gene. The CDR3 coding sequence is TGTGCCAGCAGCTTAGGGACAGGGGGAGCCCAAGAGACCCAGTACTTC. It is translated as CASSLGTGGAQETQYF.

In the case of this clone: This sample includes further DNA sequences coding for the same CDR3. The CDR3 DNA reads TGTGCCAGCTCACCAGGGACAGGAGACAATCAGCCCCAGCATTTT. It specifies CASSPGTGDNQPQHF. This chain links TRBV18 with TRBJ1-5, with TRBD1 matching 8 bases. This CDR3 has 15 residues. Germline CDR1 KGHSH, CDR2 LQKENI. The junction had 3 bases not matched to a gene; V was cut back by 2 bases and J by 3 bases.

The chain links TRBV2 to TRBJ1-1; D is possibly TRBD1 (5 bases). In germline, CDR1 is SNHLY, CDR2 FYNNEI. V lost 5 bases to trimming and J lost 1 base, with 17 bases between them. The CDR3 extends over 16 amino acids. The DNA of the CDR3 is TGTGCCAGCAGTAACCCCCCGCACAGGCCGAACACTGAAGCTTTCTTT. Translated, it gives CASSNPPHRPNTEAFF.

The chain has TRBV9 and TRBJ2-3, with 13 bases that match TRBD2. The CDR3 length is 18 residues. Germline V gene data show CDR1 as SGDLS and CDR2 as YYNGEE. The J segment lost 5 bases and the V segment lost 0 bases, leaving 9 bases of the junction unmatched. In DNA form, the CDR3 reads TGTGCCAGCAGCGTAGATATTGGGGGACTAGCGGGAAGAGATACGCAGTATTTT. It is translated as CASSVDIGGLAGRDTQYF. Supplemented by reference TRBV9 and TRBJ2-3, the full variable domain reads DSGVTQTPKHLITATGQRVTLRCSPRSGDLSVYWYQQSLDQGLQFLIQYYNGEERAKGNILERFSAQQFPDLHSELNLSSLELGDSALYFCASSVDIGGLAGRDTQYFGPGTRLTVL.

This chain connects TRBV18 to TRBJ2-7; TRBD1 aligns across 8 bases. The V gene end was trimmed by 2 bases and the J gene end by 3 bases; junction bases not matched to a gene: 6. The CDR3 extends over 15 amino acids. In germline, CDR1 is KGHSH, CDR2 LQKENI. The CDR3: CASSPGGTGLYEQYF. CDR3 DNA: TGTGCCAGCTCACCAGGCGGGACAGGTCTCTACGAGCAGTACTTC.

The chain joins TRBV28 to TRBJ1-5; 9 nucleotides align to TRBD1. CDR1 is MDHEN, CDR2 SYDVKM, per germline. Trimming cost V 5 bases and J 6 bases; bases outside gene matches: 8. The CDR3 contains 15 residues. The CDR3 DNA is TGTGCCAGCAGTCTAGGGGGACAGGGCAGTCAGCCCCAGCATTTT. Amino acids: CASSLGGQGSQPQHF.

The table lists this clone with a count of one. V gene TRBV19 combines with J gene TRBJ2-5; possibly TRBD1 for D (5 bases). Trimming took off 1 base at V and 2 bases at J, with 8 bases between the two ends. Germline CDR1 reads LNHDA; CDR2 reads SQIVND (reference sequence). The CDR3 length is 14 residues. The chain's CDR3 is CASSIVNRQETQYF. The DNA for the CDR3 is TGTGCCAGTAGTATAGTAAACAGGCAAGAGACCCAGTACTTC.

This chain links TRBV5-5 with TRBJ1-5, with 10 nucleotides matching TRBD1. CDR1 is SGHKS, CDR2 YYEKEE, per germline (reference sequence). V was pared by 2 bases and J by 6 bases, with 5 bases of the junction left unmatched. This CDR3 spans 15 amino acids. The CDR3 bases are TGTGCCAGCAGCTTACAGGGACAGGGGCCTCAGCCCCAGCATTTT. Encoded protein: CASSLQGQGPQPQHF. Filled out from reference TRBV5-5 and TRBJ1-5, the complete variable domain reads DAGVTQSPTHLIKTRGQQVTLRCSPISGHKSVSWYQQVLGQGPQFIFQYYEKEERGRGNFPDRFSARQFPNYSSELNVNALLLGDSALYLCASSLQGQGPQPQHFGDGTRLSIL.

The CDR3, as DNA: TGTGCCAGCGAAGTTAGTTGCGTACAAAGTCGGGCCAACGTCCTGACTTTC. Amino acids: CASEVSCVQSRANVLTF. The chain links TRBV5-7 to TRBJ2-6; D gene unclear. Being an ORF, TRBV5-7 has a function that is uncertain. There are 17 residues in the CDR3. Trimming took off 7 bases at V and 5 bases at J, with 22 bases between the two ends.

The J gene is TRBJ1-5, the V gene TRBV19; no firm D call. V gave up 5 bases and J gave up 5 bases, with 22 bases separating them. CDR3 size: 17 residues. The germline gives CDR1 LNHDA, CDR2 SQIVND (reference sequence). This chain's CDR3 is CASSSPRASGRHQPQHF. CDR3 bases: TGTGCCAGTAGTTCCCCCCGGGCCTCGGGTAGACATCAGCCCCAGCATTTT.

The chain recombines TRBV28 with TRBJ1-5; 7 bases align to TRBD1. Losses at the gene ends were 6 bases for V and 0 bases for J; bases not matched to a gene: 8. This CDR3 has 16 amino acids. Germline V gene lookup returns CDR1 MDHEN and CDR2 SYDVKM. The CDR3 DNA sequence: TGTGCCAGCAGAACCGGGACAGCTTATAGCAATCAGCCCCAGCATTTT. Amino acids: CASRTGTAYSNQPQHF.

The chain recombines TRBV5-4 with TRBJ2-4; D gene uncertain. V lost 2 bases, J lost 2 bases, and 14 bases lay in between. The CDR3 totals 16 residues. CDR1 is SGHNT, CDR2 YYREEE, per germline (reference sequence). The CDR3 reads CASSFDGGITKNIQYF. In DNA form, the CDR3 reads TGTGCCAGCAGCTTTGACGGCGGAATAACCAAAAACATTCAGTACTTC.

The chain couples TRBV29-1 to TRBJ2-7, with TRBD1 matching 9 bases. V lost 5 bases and J lost 2; bases outside the gene matches: 1. Germline CDR1 and CDR2: SQVTM and ANQGSEA. This CDR3 has 12 residues. This chain's CDR3 is CSVRQGAYEQYF. CDR3 nucleotides: TGCAGCGTTCGACAGGGGGCCTACGAGCAGTACTTC.

J is TRBJ2-7 and V is TRBV19; either TRBD1 or TRBD2 may fit D (7 bases each). Trimming shortened V by 2 bases and J by 9 bases, and 14 bases separated the two germline ends. The V gene's germline CDR1 is LNHDA and CDR2 SQIVND (reference sequence). This CDR3 has 13 residues. In DNA form, the CDR3 reads TGTGCCAGTAGTATAAGGGAGGGGACAGCGCAGTACTTC. It specifies CASSIREGTAQYF.